One and the same sample provided the 30 T cell receptor beta chains below, sequenced in a study of T-cell reconstitution after alpha-beta-depleted transplantation in children. Preparing the TCRbeta library involved the use of unique molecular identifiers. TCRdb ran MiXCR on the PCR reads and lists one entry per CDR3 protein. The data show about 610,000 distinct CDR3 sequences, about 10% seen once. The sample was PBMCs from the stem cell graft donor, taken from the stem cell graft. The receptors here all came from a human donor who donated a stem cell graft to a child with acute myeloid leukemia.

In this sample, this clonotype turned up many times. CDR3 sequence: CASSIQGGTEAFF. The CDR3 bases are TGTGCCAGCAGTATACAGGGGGGCACTGAAGCTTTCTTT. The genes are TRBV12-3 or TRBV12-4 and TRBJ1-1; 8 positions agree with TRBD1. This CDR3 has 13 residues. The trim removed 5 bases at V and 4 bases at J, leaving 3 bases unmatched.

This clonotype came up a few times. V is TRBV6-6 and J is TRBJ2-7, with TRBD1 identical over 9 bases. The germline V gene encodes CDR1 MNHNY and CDR2 SVGAGI (reference sequence). The CDR3 is 13 residues long. Germline trimming cut 10 bases from V and 5 bases from J; bases unmatched to any gene: 9. CDR3 in amino acids: CATRRDRADEQYF. DNA of the CDR3: TGTGCCACCAGACGGGACAGGGCCGACGAGCAGTACTTC.

This clonotype was detected only a few times. The chain couples TRBV4-2 to TRBJ2-7, with D perhaps matching TRBD2 (6 bases). The CDR3 has 15 amino acids. Trimming shortened V by 0 bases and J by 4 bases, and 13 bases separated the two germline ends. Germline V gene data show CDR1 as LGHNA and CDR2 as YNFKEQ. DNA of the CDR3: TGTGCCAGCAGCCAAGAAGGGGCGGGAACGTACGAGCAGTACTTC. This translates into CASSQEGAGTYEQYF.

The rearrangement uses TRBV12-3 or TRBV12-4 and TRBJ1-5; D call uncertain. The CDR3 runs 14 residues. The V and J ends lost 7 bases and 2 bases respectively, with 12 bases between them. The CDR3 reads CASTPSTGNQPQHF. CDR3 bases: TGTGCCAGCACCCCGAGTACGGGCAATCAGCCCCAGCATTTT.

A note on this clonotype: The junction departs from the called germline gene at one end, perhaps through a read error. The chain links TRBV7-7 to TRBJ2-5; D perhaps matches TRBD1 (5 bases). The CDR3 is made up of 15 amino acids. Germline values: CDR1 SSHAT, CDR2 FNYEAQ (reference sequence). In DNA, the CDR3 is TGTGCTAGCAGCTTAGGGCGGACAAACCAAGAGACCCAGTACTTC. It specifies CASSLGRTNQETQYF.

This clonotype was seen at least ten times. The rearrangement uses TRBV20-1 and TRBJ2-3; TRBD2 matches at 8 bases. J was trimmed by 4 bases and V by 1 base; bases with no gene match: 7. The germline gives CDR1 DFQATT, CDR2 SNEGSKA (reference sequence). This CDR3 comprises 15 residues. The CDR3 DNA follows: TGCAGTGCTAGAGGACTAGCGCGAAACGCAGATACGCAGTATTTT. As protein: CSARGLARNADTQYF.

This clonotype was observed at least ten times. The genes are TRBV5-1 and TRBJ2-1; no reliable D call. Per germline, CDR1 SGHRS and CDR2 YFSETQ. The CDR3 runs 13 residues. The V end lost 6 bases, the J end lost 5 bases, and 12 bases lay between the germline ends. The CDR3 protein is CASTRAADNEQFF. In DNA, the CDR3 is TGCGCCAGCACCCGGGCCGCAGACAATGAGCAGTTCTTC.

The chain carries TRBV7-2 and TRBJ2-7, with D unresolved. The CDR3 runs to 15 residues. V was shortened by 0 bases and J by 2 bases, with 11 bases between the two germline ends. Per the germline V gene, CDR1 is SGHTA and CDR2 is FQGNSA. The CDR3 here is CASSLASQPTYEQYF. DNA for the CDR3: TGTGCCAGCAGCTTAGCGAGCCAACCCACCTACGAGCAGTACTTC.

The J gene is TRBJ2-5, the V gene TRBV30; 11 bases align to TRBD1. V lost 5 bases and J lost 4; bases outside the gene matches: 3. This CDR3 is 13 amino acids long. Germline CDR1 and CDR2: GTSNPN and SVGIG (reference sequence). Here the CDR3 reads CAWGTGGRETQYF. The CDR3 DNA follows: TGTGCCTGGGGGACAGGGGGTAGAGAGACCCAGTACTTC.

The rearrangement links TRBV6-1 to TRBJ2-1; no reliable D call. Germline V gene data show CDR1 as MNHNS and CDR2 as SASEGT. The V gene lost 7 bases and the J gene lost 6 bases, with 28 bases spanning the gap. CDR3 length: 18 residues. CDR3 residues: CASKGLGSSFRPSNEQFF. The CDR3 nucleotides are TGTGCCAGCAAAGGGCTAGGCTCAAGTTTTAGGCCCTCCAATGAGCAGTTCTTC.

This clonotype was seen ten or more times. This rearrangement joins TRBV20-1 to TRBJ2-6; either TRBD1 or TRBD2 may supply D (5 bases each). Germline CDR1 DFQATT, CDR2 SNEGSKA (reference sequence). The CDR3 is 15 residues long. V dropped 6 bases and J dropped 4 bases, with 16 bases sitting between them. Here the CDR3 DNA reads TGCAGTGCCTGGGACGCCGGGTCCGGGGCCAACGTCCTGACTTTC. This codes for CSAWDAGSGANVLTF.

In this sample, this clonotype turned up many times. This rearrangement joins TRBV3-1 to TRBJ2-7; 7 nucleotides agree with TRBD1. The CDR3 has 15 residues. Unmatched junction bases numbered 6, after V lost 2 bases and J lost 2 bases. The germline V gene has CDR1 LGHDT and CDR2 YNNKEL (reference sequence). This CDR3 is CASSQPGTATYEQYF. Here the CDR3 DNA reads TGTGCCAGCAGCCAACCCGGGACAGCAACCTACGAGCAGTACTTC.

The chain joins TRBV7-2 to TRBJ1-1, with D possibly being TRBD1 (6 bases). Germline-derived CDR1 and CDR2 are SGHTA and FQGNSA. This CDR3 is 18 amino acids long. V lost 2 bases to trimming and J lost 1 base, with 20 bases between them. CDR3 DNA sequence: TGTGCCAGCAGCTTAAAAACCCACAGGGCCGGGTCGAACACTGAAGCTTTCTTT. Encoded protein: CASSLKTHRAGSNTEAFF.

Turning to this clonotype: As the CDR3 is not closed by the conserved phenylalanine or tryptophan, this likely results from a read error. Here the CDR3 reads CASSHRGTYNEQFV. CDR3 DNA sequence: TGTGCCAGCAGTCACAGGGGTACCTACAATGAGCAGTTCGTC. The V and J genes are TRBV12-3 or TRBV12-4 and TRBJ2-1, with 7 positions matching TRBD1. CDR3 size: 14 residues. J was trimmed by 2 bases and V by 5 bases; bases with no gene match: 3.

This clonotype was counted at least ten times. The chain has TRBV5-1 and TRBJ2-1, with 10 bases aligning to TRBD1. The CDR3 is 18 amino acids. V gave up 0 bases and J gave up 1 base; unmatched junction bases: 7. Per the germline V gene, CDR1 is SGHRS and CDR2 is YFSETQ. Written as DNA, the CDR3 is TGCGCCAGCAGCTTGGCCCCCGGGACAGGGGCTTCCTACAATGAGCAGTTCTTC. Its translation: CASSLAPGTGASYNEQFF.

In its sample, this clonotype was seen many times. The V gene is TRBV7-2, the J gene TRBJ2-1, with D possibly being TRBD1 (6 bases). V was trimmed by 5 bases and J by 7 bases, leaving 12 bases between them. Germline V gives CDR1 SGHTA, CDR2 FQGNSA. CDR3 length: 13 residues. CDR3 sequence: CASSPRDKNEQFF. The CDR3 bases are TGTGCCAGCAGCCCCAGGGACAAAAATGAGCAGTTCTTC.

There are a few counts of this clonotype. The rearrangement links TRBV6-1 to TRBJ1-5, with D possibly being TRBD1 (6 bases). Trimming stripped 6 bases from V and 4 bases from J, with 22 bases between. The length of the CDR3 is 17 residues. CDR1 MNHNS and CDR2 SASEGT come from the germline V gene. CDR3 DNA sequence: TGTGCCAGCAGCCAGGGGCCCGGCCAAGCGATTAATCAGCCCCAGCATTTT. This translates into CASSQGPGQAINQPQHF.

This clonotype was picked up many times. The gene calls are TRBV6-4 and TRBJ2-5; possible D gene TRBD2, 6 bases. Germline V CDR1 and CDR2: MRHNA, SNTAGT. This CDR3 has 15 amino acids. V dropped 8 bases and J dropped 0 bases, with 16 bases sitting between them. DNA for the CDR3: TGTGCCAGCCGGGGCGTAGCGGAGTACCAAGAGACCCAGTACTTC. Residues: CASRGVAEYQETQYF.

This clonotype was counted between two and nine times. The chain has TRBV10-3 and TRBJ2-1; the match to TRBD1 covers 9 bases. Germline V gene sequence: CDR1 ENHRY, CDR2 SYGVKD. The V segment lost 6 bases and the J segment 6 bases; nucleotides outside the gene matches: 6. This CDR3 has 14 residues. The CDR3 reads CAIRPGQGINEQFF. In DNA form, the CDR3 reads TGTGCCATCAGACCGGGACAGGGAATCAATGAGCAGTTCTTC.

Many counts were recorded for this clonotype. The chain carries TRBV6-2 or TRBV6-3 and TRBJ2-3; 11 positions agree with TRBD2. There are 15 residues in the CDR3. V shed 6 bases, J shed 7 bases, and the junction held 9 bases outside the gene matches. Per the germline V gene, CDR1 is MNHEY and CDR2 is SVGEGT. CDR3 DNA: TGTGCCAGCAGACCCCTAGCGGGAGGATCAAATACGCAGTATTTT. Its translation: CASRPLAGGSNTQYF.

J is TRBJ2-3 and V is TRBV9, with no clear D. Germline lookup yields CDR1 SGDLS and CDR2 YYNGEE. CDR3 length: 14 amino acids. V gave up 4 bases and J gave up 0 bases, with 9 bases separating them. CDR3 region: CASSPLESTDTQYF. In nucleotides, the CDR3 is TGTGCCAGCAGCCCTTTAGAGAGCACAGATACGCAGTATTTT.

The rearrangement joins TRBV4-3 to TRBJ2-3; D may correspond to TRBD1 or TRBD2 (6 bases each). Germline V lookup: CDR1 LGHNA, CDR2 YSLEER. With 0 bases removed from V and 5 bases from J, the gap between germline ends came to 12 bases. The CDR3 contains 15 residues. This chain's CDR3 is CASSQEGGWLDTQYF. CDR3 nucleotides: TGCGCCAGCAGCCAAGAGGGGGGCTGGCTAGATACGCAGTATTTT.

This clonotype was seen a few times. V gene TRBV20-1 combines with J gene TRBJ2-7, with D maybe TRBD2 (6 bases). The CDR3 runs to 13 residues. Germline CDR1 and CDR2: DFQATT and SNEGSKA (reference sequence). V lost 5 bases and J 3 bases, leaving 14 bases between the germline ends. As DNA, the CDR3 is TGCAGTGCTCCGGGACTCTCCATCTACGAGCAGTACTTC. Translating gives CSAPGLSIYEQYF.

DNA of the CDR3: TGTGCCAGCAGCCCCGATTGGGGCAACGAGCAGTACTTC. It encodes CASSPDWGNEQYF. The rearrangement links TRBV7-2 to TRBJ2-7; possible D gene TRBD1, 5 bases. The ends were cut back, 5 bases at V and 5 bases at J, with 13 bases in the middle. The V gene's germline CDR1 is SGHTA and CDR2 FQGNSA. The CDR3 has 13 residues.

V gene TRBV12-3 or TRBV12-4 combines with J gene TRBJ1-4; weak D call: TRBD1 (5 bases). CDR3 length equals 14 residues. The V end was cut by 6 bases, the J end by 8 bases, with 16 bases between. CDR3 nucleotides: TGTGCCAGCAGCCCCGGACAATACGACGAAAAACTGTTTTTT. This codes for CASSPGQYDEKLFF.

There are a few counts of this clonotype. The chain links TRBV5-1 to TRBJ1-5; perhaps TRBD1 as D (6 bases). CDR3 length: 16 amino acids. V was shortened by 0 bases and J by 4 bases, with 14 bases between the two germline ends. Germline CDR1 reads SGHRS; CDR2 reads YFSETQ. The DNA of the CDR3 is TGCGCCAGCAGCTTGGGAGCGCGGGGGGCTAATCAGCCCCAGCATTTT. It is translated as CASSLGARGANQPQHF.

The chain links TRBV9 to TRBJ1-6; the D is unclear. The CDR3 extends over 17 amino acids. Germline CDR1 and CDR2: SGDLS and YYNGEE. The V gene lost 0 bases and the J gene lost 0 bases, with 10 bases spanning the gap. CDR3 sequence: CASSVEAVSSYNSPLHF. CDR3 sequence (DNA): TGTGCCAGCAGCGTAGAAGCAGTAAGCTCCTATAATTCACCCCTCCACTTT.

This rearrangement joins TRBV12-3 or TRBV12-4 to TRBJ1-6, with 12 bases that match TRBD1. CDR3 length equals 16 residues. Unmatched junction bases numbered 5, after V lost 6 bases and J lost 5 bases. The CDR3 sequence: CASRKGQGAHNSPLHF. CDR3 DNA: TGTGCCAGCAGGAAGGGACAGGGGGCCCATAATTCACCCCTCCACTTT.

This clonotype was seen more than once but under ten times. This chain links TRBV9 with TRBJ1-1; possibly TRBD1 for D (5 bases). Deletions cut 4 bases from V and 3 bases from J, with 16 bases between. The V gene's germline CDR1 is SGDLS and CDR2 YYNGEE. The CDR3 runs to 15 residues. The CDR3 nucleotides are TGTGCCAGCAGCCCCGTTTTACGAGGGGACACTGAAGCTTTCTTT. It codes for CASSPVLRGDTEAFF.

This clonotype has ten or more counts. The V and J genes are TRBV29-1 and TRBJ2-1; 7 bases are a match to TRBD1. CDR1 and CDR2 (germline): SQVTM, ANQGSEA. CDR3 length: 13 amino acids. Germline trimming cut 3 bases from V and 7 bases from J; bases unmatched to any gene: 6. The CDR3 loop is CSVDKGASNEQFF. The CDR3 nucleotides read TGCAGCGTTGATAAGGGGGCCTCGAATGAGCAGTTCTTC.